This is a list of T cell receptor beta chains from one sample in a study of T cell responses to AZD1222 COVID-19 vaccine. TCRdb's table, derived via immunoSEQ multiplex PCR, lists solely in-frame clones and lacks some. Altogether some 120,000 clones are present, more than 80% being singletons, with the ten largest covering roughly 4%. The sample here was peripheral blood, taken 28 days after the second AZD1222 dose. Receptors were obtained from an adult who received the AZD1222 COVID-19 vaccine. The CDR3 runs from the conserved cysteine through the conserved F or W. A D gene is named only where the DNA matches it firmly. Clone size is shown for a subset of rows, as once, few, many or a class of expanded clone.

V	size	D	J	CDR3	DNA
TRBV19	once	NA	TRBJ1-2	CASSIDRDINGYTF	TGTGCCAGTAGTATTGACCGGGACATCAATGGCTACACCTTC
TRBV3-1/TRBV3-2	NA	NA	TRBJ1-5	CASSPSRGAQPQHF	TGTGCCAGCAGCCCCTCCCGGGGTGCCCAGCCCCAGCATTTT
TRBV19	NA	NA	TRBJ1-1	CASGEQGLTEAFF	TGTGCCAGTGGGGAACAGGGTTTGACTGAAGCTTTCTTT
TRBV7-9	NA	NA	TRBJ2-7	CASSLGLTGTYEQYF	TGTGCCAGCAGCTTAGGACTGACAGGGACTTACGAGCAGTACTTC
TRBV28	NA	NA	TRBJ2-5	CASSFGGPQETQYF	TGTGCCAGCAGTTTCGGAGGTCCCCAGGAGACCCAGTACTTC
TRBV29-1	NA	NA	TRBJ1-2	CSVGRDLSSGYTF	TGCAGCGTTGGCCGGGACCTTAGCTCTGGCTACACCTTC
TRBV5-6	NA	NA	TRBJ1-3	CASSPDGGARIRGNTIYF	TGTGCCAGCAGCCCCGACGGGGGCGCGAGGATCCGAGGAAACACCATATATTTT
TRBV5-1	once	TRBD1	TRBJ2-3	CASSSGGPGTDTQYF	TGCGCCAGCAGCTCAGGGGGCCCGGGCACAGATACGCAGTATTTT
TRBV2	NA	TRBD1	TRBJ2-5	CASSDRTGETQYF	TGTGCCAGCAGTGACAGGACAGGGGAGACCCAGTACTTC
TRBV2	NA	NA	TRBJ1-5	CASSARGGNQPQHF	TGTGCCAGCAGTGCCCGGGGAGGCAATCAGCCCCAGCATTTT
TRBV12-3/TRBV12-4	NA	NA	TRBJ1-1	CASNVVNTEAFF	TGTGCCAGCAATGTGGTGAACACTGAAGCTTTCTTT
TRBV28	NA	NA	TRBJ1-5	CAIRGSGQPQHF	TGTGCCATCAGAGGCTCGGGTCAGCCCCAGCATTTT
TRBV3-1/TRBV3-2	NA	NA	TRBJ2-3	CASSQDRRFGEDTQYF	TGTGCCAGCAGCCAAGATCGGCGGTTCGGGGAGGATACGCAGTATTTT
TRBV28	NA	TRBD2	TRBJ2-5	CASKLGKRGAQREETQYF	TGTGCCAGCAAACTCGGGAAGCGGGGGGCACAGAGGGAAGAGACCCAGTACTTC
TRBV18	NA	NA	TRBJ2-5	CASSPWTAQETQYF	TGTGCCAGCTCACCTTGGACTGCCCAAGAGACCCAGTACTTC
TRBV18	once	NA	TRBJ1-1	CASSGRENTEAFF	TGTGCCAGCTCGGGAAGGGAGAACACTGAAGCTTTCTTT
TRBV6-4	NA	NA	TRBJ1-6	CASSATSDSNSPLHF	TGTGCCAGCAGTGCCACCTCCGACAGTAATTCACCCCTCCACTTT
TRBV5-4	NA	TRBD2	TRBJ2-1	CASSGLAGDNEQFF	TGTGCCAGCAGCGGACTAGCGGGGGACAATGAGCAGTTCTTC
TRBV14	NA	NA	TRBJ2-2	CASSQDWGAWTGELFF	TGTGCCAGCAGCCAAGATTGGGGGGCCTGGACCGGGGAGCTGTTTTTT
TRBV7-3	once	TRBD2	TRBJ2-5	CASSLYGGSLETQYF	TGTGCCAGCAGCTTGTACGGGGGGTCTCTAGAGACCCAGTACTTC
TRBV9	NA	TRBD2	TRBJ2-3	CASSAGAGGFADTQYF	TGTGCCAGCAGCGCAGGAGCGGGGGGTTTTGCAGATACGCAGTATTTT
TRBV11-2	NA	TRBD1	TRBJ1-3	CASSAWRQGGGNTIYF	TGTGCCAGCAGCGCCTGGCGACAGGGTGGCGGAAACACCATATATTTT
TRBV29-1	NA	TRBD1	TRBJ2-4	CSVGGQGPNIQYF	TGCAGCGTTGGAGGACAGGGGCCAAACATTCAGTACTTC
TRBV6-5	NA	NA	TRBJ1-2	CATDLYGYTF	TGTGCCACAGACTTATATGGCTACACCTTC
TRBV11-2	NA	TRBD2	TRBJ2-7	CASSLKRGGAYEQYF	TGTGCCAGCAGCTTAAAGCGGGGGGGAGCCTACGAGCAGTACTTC
TRBV27	few	TRBD2	TRBJ2-2	CASSLSSGGSSTGELFF	TGTGCCAGCAGTTTAAGTAGCGGGGGGTCGAGCACCGGGGAGCTGTTTTTT
TRBV7-2	few	TRBD1	TRBJ1-5	CASSATGAGNQPQHF	TGTGCCAGCAGCGCCACAGGGGCGGGCAATCAGCCCCAGCATTTT
TRBV24-1	NA	NA	TRBJ2-7	CATSDAGNSYEQYF	TGTGCCACCAGTGATGCCGGGAACTCCTACGAGCAGTACTTC
TRBV6-2/TRBV6-3	NA	NA	TRBJ1-5	CASSPSPTGSWGNQPQHF	TGTGCCAGCAGTCCCTCCCCGACGGGGAGTTGGGGCAATCAGCCCCAGCATTTT
TRBV5-1	NA	NA	TRBJ2-5	CASSLVVGAPSETQYF	TGCGCCAGCAGCTTGGTGGTTGGGGCCCCATCAGAGACCCAGTACTTC
TRBV3-1/TRBV3-2	NA	NA	TRBJ2-1	CASSQDSPSTDEQFF	TGTGCCAGCAGCCAAGATTCCCCTAGTACGGATGAGCAGTTCTTC
TRBV4-2	NA	NA	TRBJ1-2	CASSQEPLSNYGYTF	TGTGCCAGCAGCCAAGAACCGCTATCTAACTATGGCTACACCTTC
TRBV5-1	NA	TRBD2	TRBJ2-7	CASSPARDSGAQNEQYF	TGCGCCAGCAGCCCCGCCCGGGATAGCGGGGCGCAGAACGAGCAGTACTTC
TRBV28	NA	NA	TRBJ1-1	CASSLLSGTEAFF	TGTGCCAGCAGTTTATTGTCAGGGACTGAAGCTTTCTTT
TRBV5-1	NA	TRBD1	TRBJ1-6	CASSLGQGINNSPLHF	TGCGCCAGCAGCTTGGGACAGGGGATTAATAATTCACCCCTCCACTTT
TRBV11-2	few	NA	TRBJ1-4	CASSSDTGLSSDIEKLFF	TGTGCCAGCAGCTCGGACACGGGTCTTTCGAGTGATATTGAAAAACTGTTTTTT
TRBV19	NA	TRBD1	TRBJ1-2	CASSKTGTNYGYTF	TGTGCCAGTAGTAAGACAGGGACCAACTATGGCTACACCTTC
TRBV7-8	NA	NA	TRBJ2-1	CASSLVIEDEQFF	TGTGCCAGCAGCTTAGTGATTGAAGATGAGCAGTTCTTC
TRBV5-1	NA	NA	TRBJ1-1	CASSFLGLENTEAFF	TGCGCCAGCAGCTTTTTGGGTTTAGAGAACACTGAAGCTTTCTTT
TRBV7-9	NA	NA	TRBJ2-1	CASSQGTVEYNEQFF	TGTGCCAGCAGCCAGGGAACAGTCGAGTACAATGAGCAGTTCTTC